The 32 T cell receptor beta chains below come from one sample, sequenced in a study of T cells in Graves' hyperthyroidism and ophthalmopathy. Researchers took RNA transcripts and amplified the TCR beta CDR3 regions from them. The HTBI primer set was used in a first-round RT-PCR of the TCR CDR3. A single record per CDR3 protein comes from TCRdb applying MiXCR to the multiplex PCR reads. The table records hundreds of thousands of distinct CDR3 sequences, 35% to 55% of them present only once. The sample consisted of peripheral blood or thyroid tissue (not recorded which). The source of these receptors is a woman aged 18-30 years with Graves' hyperthyroidism.

This clonotype appeared many times. This chain uses TRBV24-1 with TRBJ2-2; TRBD1 matches at 8 bases. The germline V gene has CDR1 KGHDR and CDR2 SFDVKD. The CDR3 loop spans 17 amino acids. After removal of 1 base from V and 7 bases from J, the junction contained 10 bases not matched to a gene. The CDR3 DNA sequence: TGTGCCACCAGTGATTTAATAGGACAGGGTGAGAGCGGGGAGCTGTTTTTT. Protein: CATSDLIGQGESGELFF.

This clonotype was recorded many times. The chain has TRBV29-1 and TRBJ1-5; D not certain. Germline CDR1 SQVTM, CDR2 ANQGSEA. Trimming left V 3 bases short and J 5 bases short, with 11 bases between. CDR3 length: 13 residues. For the CDR3, the DNA is TGCAGCGTTGATGAGGGTCCAGATCAGCCCCAGCATTTT. Residues: CSVDEGPDQPQHF.

With regard to this clonotype: This sequence may be a read error, since a much larger clone differs from it by one base. In this CDR3 the conserved last residue, phenylalanine or tryptophan, is missing, so a read error is likely. The rearrangement uses TRBV15 and TRBJ1-2; D may be TRBD1 (5 bases). V dropped 8 bases and J dropped 4 bases, with 20 bases sitting between them. The germline V gene has CDR1 LNHNV and CDR2 YYDKDF (reference sequence). The CDR3 sequence is 15 residues long. The CDR3 coding sequence is TGTGCCACCGAGGGACTCCCTAGGGGCTCCTATGGCTACACCCTC. Amino acid sequence: CATEGLPRGSYGYTL.

This clonotype occurred a few times. The chain links TRBV19 to TRBJ1-4; D unclear. V lost 7 bases to trimming and J lost 7 bases, with 13 bases between them. The germline V gene encodes CDR1 LNHDA and CDR2 SQIVND (reference sequence). The CDR3 totals 13 residues. The CDR3 coding sequence is TGTGCCAGTACCCTCCCGGGTGGTGAAAAACTGTTTTTT. It codes for CASTLPGGEKLFF.

The chain joins TRBV13 to TRBJ1-2; 8 nucleotides match TRBD1. Germline CDR1 reads PRHDT; CDR2 reads FYEKMQ (reference sequence). V lost 5 bases, J lost 4 bases, and 9 bases stayed unmatched. This CDR3 is built from 15 residues. The CDR3 DNA reads TGTGCCAGCAGCACACAGGGGGTATGGCCCTATGGCTACACCTTC. Protein sequence: CASSTQGVWPYGYTF.

This sequence joins TRBV19 and TRBJ1-1; 9 nucleotides match TRBD1. Germline trimming cut 6 bases from V and 2 bases from J; bases unmatched to any gene: 7. The CDR3 sequence is 15 residues long. CDR1 and CDR2 (germline): LNHDA, SQIVND (reference sequence). CDR3 DNA sequence: TGTGCCAGTAGACCGGGACAGGGTGGAAACACTGAAGCTTTCTTT. Its translation: CASRPGQGGNTEAFF.

Concerning this clonotype: A much larger clone lies one base from this, so it may be a read error. The chain uses TRBV7-9 and TRBJ2-5; D ambiguous. CDR3 length: 11 residues. Germline CDR1 and CDR2: SEHNR and FQNEAQ (reference sequence). Trimming shortened V by 2 bases and J by 7 bases, and 5 bases separated the two germline ends. This chain's CDR3 is CASSLPGTQYF. CDR3 DNA sequence: TGTGCCAGCAGCTTACCGGGGACCCAGTACTTC. The full variable domain, its missing parts supplied by reference TRBV7-9 and TRBJ2-5, is DTGVSQNPRHKITKRGQNVTFRCDPISEHNRLYWYRQTLGQGPEFLTYFQNEAQLEKSRLLSDRFSAERPKGSFSTLEIQRTEQGDSAMYLCASSLPGTQYFGPGTRLLVL.

This clonotype occurred a few times. This chain uses TRBV7-9 with TRBJ1-6; 8 nucleotides match TRBD1. Germline V gives CDR1 SEHNR, CDR2 FQNEAQ (reference sequence). The junction had 12 bases not matched to a gene; V was cut back by 3 bases and J by 8 bases. CDR3 length: 17 residues. CDR3 DNA sequence: TGTGCCAGCAGCTTGGCCCCGGGACAGGTGGAGTATTCACCCCTCCACTTT. It translates to CASSLAPGQVEYSPLHF.

Regarding this clonotype: One junction end disagrees with the germline gene, perhaps due to a read error. The chain joins TRBV20-1 to TRBJ2-5, with D uncertain. CDR1 and CDR2 from the germline V gene are DFQATT and SNEGSKA (reference sequence). CDR3 length equals 15 residues. CDR3 sequence: CSARGVPQSQVTQYF. The CDR3 nucleotides are TGCAGTGCTAGAGGAGTACCTCAGTCCCAAGTGACCCAGTACTTC.

As DNA, the CDR3 is TGTGCCAGCTTATTTTCCACTGAAGCTTTCTTT. It is translated as CASLFSTEAFF. The V call is TRBV2, the J call TRBJ1-1; D remains unclear. V lost 8 bases, J lost 4 bases, and 8 bases lay in between. This CDR3 spans 11 amino acids. CDR1 SNHLY and CDR2 FYNNEI come from the germline V gene. Using reference TRBV2 and TRBJ1-1 for the parts outside the CDR3, the full variable domain is EPEVTQTPSHQVTQMGQEVILRCVPISNHLYFYWYRQILGQKVEFLVSFYNNEISEKSEIFDDQFSVERPDGSNFTLKIRSTKLEDSAMYFCASLFSTEAFFGQGTRLTVV.

This clonotype was observed many times. V and J are TRBV2 and TRBJ2-5, with D perhaps TRBD2 (6 bases). From germline, CDR1 is SNHLY and CDR2 FYNNEI. The germline V and J ends were trimmed by 7 bases and 4 bases, with 10 bases remaining between them. The CDR3 spans 12 residues. Written as DNA, the CDR3 is TGTGCCAGCAAGGGAGCGGGAGAGACCCAGTACTTC. Translated: CASKGAGETQYF.

This clonotype was counted a single time. V gene TRBV19 combines with J gene TRBJ1-5; 9 positions match TRBD1. The junction had 9 bases not matched to a gene; V was cut back by 9 bases and J by 3 bases. Germline V CDR1 and CDR2: LNHDA, SQIVND (reference sequence). The CDR3 has 15 residues. The CDR3 protein is CASRTGGFVNQPQHF. The CDR3 region has the DNA TGTGCCAGCAGAACAGGGGGCTTCGTCAATCAGCCCCAGCATTTT. Full variable domain (outside the CDR3, taken from reference TRBV19 and TRBJ1-5): DGGITQSPKYLFRKEGQNVTLSCEQNLNHDAMYWYRQDPGQGLRLIYYSQIVNDFQKGDIAEGYSVSREKKESFPLTVTSAQKNPTAFYLCASRTGGFVNQPQHFGDGTRLSIL.

The chain combines TRBV24-1 with TRBJ2-5; D not certain. Germline V lookup: CDR1 KGHDR, CDR2 SFDVKD. The length of the CDR3 is 13 residues. Trimming cost V 3 bases and J 2 bases, with 6 bases left between them. DNA for the CDR3: TGTGCCACCAGTGATGACTGGCAAGAGACCCAGTACTTC. It codes for CATSDDWQETQYF.

This chain joins TRBV6-5 and TRBJ1-2; no firm D call. Germline CDR1 reads MNHEY; CDR2 reads SVGAGI. Between the trimmed V and J ends, which lost 5 bases and 5 bases, there was a span of 15 bases. The length of the CDR3 is 14 residues. The CDR3 is CASSPRTVQYGYTF. The CDR3 nucleotides are TGTGCCAGCAGTCCCCGGACGGTACAGTATGGCTACACCTTC.

The rearrangement joins TRBV14 to TRBJ2-5; the match to TRBD1 covers 12 bases. The germline gives CDR1 SGHDN, CDR2 FVKESK. V was pared by 4 bases and J by 4 bases, with 4 bases of the junction left unmatched. The CDR3 contains 15 residues. The DNA of the CDR3 is TGTGCCAGCAGCCTACCGGGACAGGGGGCAGAGACCCAGTACTTC. Its translation is CASSLPGQGAETQYF.

The CDR3 loop reads CASSETGDEQYF. For the CDR3, the DNA is TGTGCCAGCAGCGAAACAGGGGACGAGCAGTACTTC. The chain is built from TRBV7-9 and TRBJ2-7, with 7 bases identical to TRBD1. Unmatched junction bases numbered 3, after V lost 5 bases and J lost 5 bases. Germline CDR1 and CDR2: SEHNR and FQNEAQ (reference sequence). The CDR3 extends over 12 amino acids.

This clonotype was seen ten or more times. Compared with germline, one end of the junction differs, possibly owing to a read error. This sequence joins TRBV13 and TRBJ1-3; no definite D call. Germline V gene data show CDR1 as PRHDT and CDR2 as FYEKMQ (reference sequence). The CDR3 length is 13 residues. The CDR3 loop reads CASSVGGGNTIYF. The CDR3, as DNA: TGTGCCAGCAGCGTAGGAGGTGGAAACACCATATATTTT. The whole variable domain, filled in from reference TRBV13 and TRBJ1-3, reads AAGVIQSPRHLIKEKRETATLKCYPIPRHDTVYWYQQGPGQDPQFLISFYEKMQSDKGSIPDRFSAQQFSDYHSELNMSSLELGDSALYFCASSVGGGNTIYFGEGSWLTVV.

CDR3 nucleotides: TGCGCCAGCAGCCGCGACTGGCCGGGGACCTACGAGCAGTACTTC. Translation gives CASSRDWPGTYEQYF. J is TRBJ2-7 and V is TRBV5-1; TRBD2 is a possible D gene (5 bases). Germline CDR1 and CDR2: SGHRS and YFSETQ. The CDR3 totals 15 residues. V was trimmed by 4 bases and J by 2 bases, leaving 16 bases between them.

This clonotype was detected once. The chain joins TRBV20-1 to TRBJ1-5; the D is unclear. V was clipped by 0 bases and J by 2 bases, with 11 bases between them. The CDR3 consists of 15 residues. Germline V gives CDR1 DFQATT, CDR2 SNEGSKA (reference sequence). As DNA, the CDR3 is TGCAGTGCTAGAGATCGAGGCACCCGCAATCAGCCCCAGCATTTT. This encodes CSARDRGTRNQPQHF.

This clonotype was seen at least ten times. The chain employs TRBV6-4 and TRBJ1-2; D gene ambiguous. The CDR3 loop spans 14 amino acids. CDR1 MRHNA and CDR2 SNTAGT come from the germline V gene. Deletions cut 0 bases from V and 8 bases from J, with 13 bases between. The CDR3 DNA reads as TGTGCCAGCAGTGACTCGGCGGAGGCGGCGGGCTACACCTTC. This sequence encodes CASSDSAEAAGYTF.

This clonotype was counted only a few times. The chain couples TRBV2 to TRBJ2-7, with TRBD1 matching 9 bases. CDR1 is SNHLY and CDR2 is FYNNEI in the germline V gene. The CDR3 is made up of 14 amino acids. The trim removed 7 bases at V and 2 bases at J, leaving 6 bases unmatched. CDR3 bases: TGTGCCAGCACCGACCGGGACAGGGCCTACGAGCAGTACTTC. Protein: CASTDRDRAYEQYF.

The chain links TRBV20-1 to TRBJ1-2; D not certain. CDR3 length: 13 residues. Per germline, CDR1 DFQATT and CDR2 SNEGSKA (reference sequence). The V gene lost 3 bases and the J gene lost 3 bases, with 11 bases spanning the gap. The CDR3 reads CSASLLEDYGYTF. In nucleotides, the CDR3 is TGCAGTGCTAGCCTTTTAGAAGACTATGGCTACACCTTC.

This clonotype was observed many times. This chain joins TRBV19 and TRBJ2-7; no definite D call. V was clipped by 6 bases and J by 3 bases, with 9 bases between them. The CDR3 is 12 residues long. Germline assignment: CDR1 LNHDA and CDR2 SQIVND (reference sequence). CDR3 bases: TGTGCCAGTAGCTCAGGATTCTACGAGCAGTACTTC. This encodes CASSSGFYEQYF. Combining the CDR3 with reference TRBV19 and TRBJ2-7 gives the whole variable domain DGGITQSPKYLFRKEGQNVTLSCEQNLNHDAMYWYRQDPGQGLRLIYYSQIVNDFQKGDIAEGYSVSREKKESFPLTVTSAQKNPTAFYLCASSSGFYEQYFGPGTRLTVT.

A note on this clonotype: Being one base from a much bigger clone, this may be a read error. The chain combines TRBV7-2 with TRBJ2-7, with D perhaps matching TRBD1 (6 bases). CDR3 length: 16 residues. The germline V and J ends were trimmed by 10 bases and 0 bases, with 22 bases remaining between them. Germline values: CDR1 SGHTA, CDR2 FQGNSA. The CDR3 sequence is CATSDHQDSSSYEQYF. DNA of the CDR3: TGTGCCACCAGTGATCACCAGGACAGTAGCTCCTACGAGCAGTACTTC.

This clonotype appeared many times. This sequence joins TRBV7-9 and TRBJ1-1; 8 bases fit TRBD1. Losses at the gene ends were 5 bases for V and 1 base for J; bases not matched to a gene: 6. CDR3 length: 15 amino acids. Germline CDR1 reads SEHNR; CDR2 reads FQNEAQ (reference sequence). The CDR3 spells CASSPRQGTNTEAFF. The CDR3 DNA sequence: TGTGCCAGCAGCCCTAGACAGGGGACGAACACTGAAGCTTTCTTT.

This chain connects TRBV5-1 to TRBJ1-2; 8 positions agree with TRBD1. CDR1 and CDR2 (germline): SGHRS, YFSETQ. The V and J ends lost 0 bases and 7 bases, in that order; junction bases with no gene match: 8. This CDR3 contains 15 residues. CDR3 sequence: CASSLEDRGFFGYTF. CDR3 DNA: TGCGCCAGCAGCTTGGAAGACAGGGGTTTCTTTGGCTACACCTTC.

This clonotype was counted ten times or more. CDR3 residues: CSAKGQRGYTF. Here the CDR3 DNA reads TGCAGTGCTAAGGGCCAACGAGGCTACACCTTC. This sequence joins TRBV20-1 and TRBJ1-2; D remains unclear. Trimming took 4 bases from V and 8 from J, leaving 11 bases between them. The V gene's germline CDR1 is DFQATT and CDR2 SNEGSKA (reference sequence). This CDR3 spans 11 amino acids.

This clonotype was counted at least ten times. The CDR3 DNA sequence: TGCAGCGTGGGTGGGGGGACTGGGGCCAACGTCCTGACTTTC. It is translated as CSVGGGTGANVLTF. The chain employs TRBV29-1 and TRBJ2-6, with a weak D call TRBD2 (6 bases). Trimming removed 6 bases at V and 2 bases at J, with 11 bases between. The CDR3 length is 14 residues. Looked up from germline, CDR1 is SQVTM and CDR2 is ANQGSEA.

This clonotype turned up a few times. The chain uses TRBV12-3 or TRBV12-4 and TRBJ1-1, with a possible D match to TRBD1 (5 bases). Trimming took off 6 bases at V and 5 bases at J, with 13 bases between the two ends. CDR3 size: 13 residues. This CDR3 reads CASSRDWGTEAFF. The CDR3 nucleotides are TGTGCCAGCAGCCGGGACTGGGGGACTGAAGCTTTCTTT.

The chain combines TRBV19 with TRBJ1-5; D perhaps matches TRBD1 (5 bases). Per the germline V gene, CDR1 is LNHDA and CDR2 is SQIVND (reference sequence). The CDR3 spans 13 residues. Trimming removed 10 bases at V and 3 bases at J, with 13 bases between. The CDR3 sequence: CATRDSLNQPQHF. CDR3 DNA: TGTGCCACCAGGGACTCCCTCAATCAGCCCCAGCATTTT.

This clonotype was observed a handful of times. The rearrangement joins TRBV7-3 to TRBJ1-1; D remains unclear. The germline gives CDR1 SGHTA, CDR2 FQGTGA. The CDR3 runs to 15 residues. Trimming removed 0 bases from V and 6 bases from J, with 14 bases in between. CDR3 nucleotides: TGTGCCAGCAGCTTAACGGGGAATACCGACGCTGAAGCTTTCTTT. Protein sequence: CASSLTGNTDAEAFF.

This chain connects TRBV7-2 to TRBJ1-3; D unresolved. CDR1 and CDR2 from the germline V gene are SGHTA and FQGNSA. Trimming took off 5 bases at V and 4 bases at J, with 12 bases between the two ends. The CDR3 extends over 14 amino acids. This CDR3 is CASSRREGGNTIYF. CDR3 sequence (DNA): TGTGCCAGCAGCCGCCGGGAGGGAGGAAACACCATATATTTT.